This T cell receptor (beta chain) was identified during a study of vaccination and CD4 T cells after COVID-19. Study background: Two of the convalescents were Hispanic, and convalescents were six males and four females. At a median approximately 72 days (range 14 to 241) after dose two, post-vaccine samples were obtained.

As regards this clonotype: Antigen unknown.

Sequence data for DNA of cultured CD4+ T cells were generated by the Oncomine TCR Beta short-read assay. It was cultured CD4+ T cells from which genomic DNA was extracted. TCRdb analysed the PCR reads with MiXCR anew, one entry per CDR3 protein. Found here are some 11,000 distinct CDR3 sequences, more than 25% of them singletons; the top ten hold 20% to 25%. Treatment given: approximately 9-day PBMC culture with coronavirus spike peptide pools or control peptides (ViraFEST assay). The V gene lost 8 bases and the J gene lost 2 bases, with 17 bases spanning the gap. CDR1 is SGHVS and CDR2 is FQNEAQ in the germline V gene. The CDR3 extends over 15 amino acids. The study's findings and limits: Early timepoints after natural infection were not analyzed in these convalescent patients.

The receptor was derived from a human donor with COVID-19. The sequenced sample was cultured CD4+ T cells from blood. The chain employs TRBV7-8 and TRBJ2-3; possibly TRBD2 for D (6 bases). DNA of the CDR3: TGTGCCAGCCGCTCAGGCGGGACTTACACAGATACGCAGTATTTT. It is translated as CASRSGGTYTDTQYF.